A selection of T cell receptor beta chains follows, all from one sample in a study of CD8+CD57+ T cells in acquired aplastic anemia. TCRdb redid the calling of the reads with MiXCR, one entry per CDR3 protein. Of some 160,000 distinct CDR3 sequences listed, over 40% are singletons. Sequenced material: sorted CD4+, CD8+, or CD8+CD57+ T cells (not recorded which) from PBMCs. Every receptor here comes from a human donor with aplastic anemia. The CDR3 runs from the conserved cysteine through the conserved F or W. The order of the fields is D gene, J gene, V gene, CDR3 protein. The D gene is left open where the match is weak.

d_gene: TRBD2
j_gene: TRBJ2-7
v_gene: TRBV10-3
CDR3aa: CAISVILAYRYEQYF

d_gene: NA
j_gene: TRBJ2-1
v_gene: TRBV24-1
CDR3aa: CARADQDSSSYNEQFF

d_gene: TRBD1
j_gene: TRBJ1-5
v_gene: TRBV7-9
CDR3aa: CASSPQGQGRNQPQHF

d_gene: NA
j_gene: TRBJ1-5
v_gene: TRBV25-1
CDR3aa: CASSDRGRGESNQPQHF

d_gene: NA
j_gene: TRBJ2-2
v_gene: TRBV4-3
CDR3aa: CASSPPPGLNTGELFF

d_gene: TRBD1
j_gene: TRBJ1-5
v_gene: TRBV7-2
CDR3aa: CASSDRVDQPQHF

d_gene: NA
j_gene: TRBJ2-5
v_gene: TRBV24-1
CDR3aa: CATSDFRGETQYF

d_gene: NA
j_gene: TRBJ1-5
v_gene: TRBV10-1
CDR3aa: CPRARNQPQHF

d_gene: NA
j_gene: TRBJ2-3
v_gene: TRBV20-1
CDR3aa: CSAGASPDTQYF

d_gene: TRBD1
j_gene: TRBJ1-2
v_gene: TRBV11-3
CDR3aa: CASSLDPGQGALGYTF

d_gene: TRBD1
j_gene: TRBJ2-7
v_gene: TRBV6-5
CDR3aa: CASSYLQGANEQYF

d_gene: TRBD2
j_gene: TRBJ2-2
v_gene: TRBV20-1
CDR3aa: CSARPSSGGPNTGELFF

d_gene: NA
j_gene: TRBJ1-6
v_gene: TRBV2
CDR3aa: CASSEGGGNSPLHF

d_gene: NA
j_gene: TRBJ2-7
v_gene: TRBV7-3
CDR3aa: CASSLSGGNEQYF

d_gene: TRBD1
j_gene: TRBJ1-5
v_gene: TRBV6-1
CDR3aa: CASTREGQGGQPQHF

d_gene: NA
j_gene: TRBJ1-5
v_gene: TRBV18
CDR3aa: CASSGGGYQPQHF

d_gene: NA
j_gene: TRBJ2-5
v_gene: TRBV24-1
CDR3aa: CATSEPGKQETQYF

d_gene: TRBD2
j_gene: TRBJ2-1
v_gene: TRBV10-3
CDR3aa: CAIRSSGGSYNEQFF

d_gene: NA
j_gene: TRBJ2-7
v_gene: TRBV29-1
CDR3aa: CSVTDGPYEQYF

d_gene: NA
j_gene: TRBJ2-7
v_gene: TRBV15
CDR3aa: CATSREDDSYEQYF

d_gene: NA
j_gene: TRBJ2-7
v_gene: TRBV9
CDR3aa: CASSVGWQLGYEQYF

d_gene: NA
j_gene: TRBJ1-6
v_gene: TRBV5-6
CDR3aa: CASSSSEGGGTSPLHF

d_gene: TRBD1
j_gene: TRBJ1-6
v_gene: TRBV4-2
CDR3aa: CASSLDGRGDSPLHF

d_gene: NA
j_gene: TRBJ1-1
v_gene: TRBV10-3
CDR3aa: CAISEFAGADMNTEAFF

d_gene: NA
j_gene: TRBJ1-2
v_gene: TRBV14
CDR3aa: CASSQNSYGYTF

d_gene: NA
j_gene: TRBJ2-5
v_gene: TRBV7-2
CDR3aa: CASSNGLETQYF

d_gene: NA
j_gene: TRBJ1-5
v_gene: TRBV6-5
CDR3aa: CASSYPPIDQPQHF

d_gene: TRBD1
j_gene: TRBJ2-3
v_gene: TRBV7-2
CDR3aa: CASSPGLDRSTDTQYF

d_gene: TRBD1
j_gene: TRBJ2-7
v_gene: TRBV12-3/TRBV12-4
CDR3aa: CASSSDRMTYEQYF

d_gene: NA
j_gene: TRBJ2-3
v_gene: TRBV5-1
CDR3aa: CASSLGSFTGIGGTDTQYF

d_gene: NA
j_gene: TRBJ2-1
v_gene: TRBV11-1
CDR3aa: CASSPQPNSYNEQFF

d_gene: NA
j_gene: TRBJ1-6
v_gene: TRBV7-2
CDR3aa: CASSPMGGSPLHF

d_gene: TRBD1
j_gene: TRBJ1-1
v_gene: TRBV19
CDR3aa: CASSTTGVYAEAFF

d_gene: TRBD1
j_gene: TRBJ2-7
v_gene: TRBV5-4
CDR3aa: CASSQPDRAYEQYF

d_gene: TRBD1
j_gene: TRBJ1-6
v_gene: TRBV19
CDR3aa: CASSTPDRGINSPLHF

d_gene: NA
j_gene: TRBJ1-3
v_gene: TRBV28
CDR3aa: CASNPGHLSGNTIYF

d_gene: NA
j_gene: TRBJ1-2
v_gene: TRBV5-6
CDR3aa: CASSPSGTSYGYTF

d_gene: NA
j_gene: TRBJ1-4
v_gene: TRBV24-1
CDR3aa: CATSEEDMEKLFF

d_gene: NA
j_gene: TRBJ2-5
v_gene: TRBV2
CDR3aa: CASSEVGFGETQYF

d_gene: NA
j_gene: TRBJ2-1
v_gene: TRBV10-3
CDR3aa: CAIGSLPNEQFF

d_gene: NA
j_gene: TRBJ2-7
v_gene: TRBV5-1
CDR3aa: CASSLGHSGTEQYF

d_gene: NA
j_gene: TRBJ1-1
v_gene: TRBV5-6
CDR3aa: CASSLLGTDTEAFF

d_gene: TRBD2
j_gene: TRBJ2-3
v_gene: TRBV9
CDR3aa: CASSAMGTSGNSDTQYF

d_gene: TRBD1
j_gene: TRBJ2-5
v_gene: TRBV2
CDR3aa: CASKPPGQGAGETQYF

d_gene: TRBD1
j_gene: TRBJ2-1
v_gene: TRBV25-1
CDR3aa: CAIGTGYYNEQFF

d_gene: TRBD2
j_gene: TRBJ2-1
v_gene: TRBV27
CDR3aa: CASSLLAGDEQFF

d_gene: NA
j_gene: TRBJ1-6
v_gene: TRBV7-3
CDR3aa: CASSLVAENNSPLHF

d_gene: TRBD1
j_gene: TRBJ1-2
v_gene: TRBV5-1
CDR3aa: CASSQAGTGVYGYTF

d_gene: TRBD1
j_gene: TRBJ1-3
v_gene: TRBV12-3/TRBV12-4
CDR3aa: CASSEQGASGNTIYF

d_gene: NA
j_gene: TRBJ1-5
v_gene: TRBV6-5
CDR3aa: CASGYERSSNQPQHF

d_gene: NA
j_gene: TRBJ2-3
v_gene: TRBV2
CDR3aa: CASFEGPDTQYF

d_gene: TRBD2
j_gene: TRBJ2-1
v_gene: TRBV5-4
CDR3aa: CASSLASGGAYEQFF

d_gene: TRBD2
j_gene: TRBJ2-3
v_gene: TRBV25-1
CDR3aa: CASSVVRSGTSPDTQYF